One and the same sample provided the 15 T cell receptor beta chains below, sequenced in a study of regulatory T cells in long-lasting Graves disease. Time point: newly diagnosed GD, antithyroid drugs for less than 3 months. Isolated PBMC RNA provided the starting material for the TCR library. Arm-PCR of CDR3 regions and iRepertoire HTBI primers were used to build TCR beta libraries. TCRdb redid the calling of the multiplex PCR reads with MiXCR, one entry per CDR3 protein. Of under 500,000 distinct CDR3 sequences listed, about a sixth are singletons. This sample also belongs to another study, concerning T cells in Graves' hyperthyroidism and ophthalmopathy.

The source material was peripheral blood mononuclear cells (PBMCs), sampled at new diagnosis, from a patient treated with antithyroid drugs. These receptors came from a woman between 25 and 40 years old with Graves disease.

This clonotype was found a few times. In DNA form, the CDR3 reads TGTGCCAGCGAACAGGTCGGGTCATCCTACGAGCAGTACTTC. It encodes CASEQVGSSYEQYF. The gene calls are TRBV28 and TRBJ2-7; D is possibly TRBD1 (5 bases). Germline V gene data show CDR1 as MDHEN and CDR2 as SYDVKM. The CDR3 is 14 residues long. The V and J ends lost 8 bases and 1 base respectively, with 15 bases between them.

The chain joins TRBV5-1 to TRBJ2-2; D is ambiguous. Trimming left V 0 bases short and J 3 bases short, with 9 bases between. CDR3 length: 15 amino acids. Germline CDR1 reads SGHRS; CDR2 reads YFSETQ. This CDR3 is CASSLGVLDTGELFF. The CDR3 DNA reads TGCGCCAGCAGCTTGGGGGTTTTGGACACCGGGGAGCTGTTTTTT.

The chain employs TRBV7-8 and TRBJ2-7, with D unresolved. This CDR3 spans 11 amino acids. Trimming pared 1 base from V and 6 bases from J, leaving 4 bases between. CDR1 is SGHVS and CDR2 is FQNEAQ in the germline V gene. The CDR3 sequence is CASSLVTEQYF. The CDR3 DNA follows: TGTGCCAGCAGCTTAGTAACCGAGCAGTACTTC. The full variable domain, completed using reference TRBV7-8 and TRBJ2-7, is GAGVSQSPRYKVAKRGQDVALRCDPISGHVSLFWYQQALGQGPEFLTYFQNEAQLDKSGLPSDRFFAERPEGSVSTLKIQRTQQEDSAVYLCASSLVTEQYFGPGTRLTVT.

This clonotype turned up a few times. Because it lacks the conserved phenylalanine or tryptophan at the end, this CDR3 is likely a read error. This chain joins TRBV7-8 and TRBJ2-1; 9 bases are shared with TRBD1. This CDR3 is built from 14 residues. V lost 3 bases to trimming and J lost 7 bases; unmatched junction nucleotides: 4. Germline V gene sequence: CDR1 SGHVS, CDR2 FQNEAQ. CDR3 amino acids: CASSFGTGSNEQFL. The CDR3 nucleotides are TGTGCCAGCAGCTTCGGGACAGGGTCAAATGAGCAGTTCCTC.

There are many counts of this clonotype. V is TRBV14 and J is TRBJ2-7, with 8 bases fitting TRBD1. V shed 6 bases and J 5 bases; nucleotides not matched to a gene: 9. The CDR3 is 14 amino acids. In germline, CDR1 is SGHDN, CDR2 FVKESK. CDR3 protein: CASSPWTGFHEQYF. DNA for the CDR3: TGTGCCAGCAGTCCCTGGACAGGGTTCCACGAGCAGTACTTC.

This rearrangement joins TRBV5-8 to TRBJ2-3; 8 nucleotides agree with TRBD2. Germline V gives CDR1 SGHTS, CDR2 YDEGEE. This CDR3 contains 15 residues. V was clipped by 4 bases and J by 3 bases; unmatched bases: 7. In DNA, the CDR3 is TGTGCCAGCAGCAACAGAGCGGGAGAAACAGATACGCAGTATTTT. It yields the protein CASSNRAGETDTQYF.

This clonotype was counted ten times or more. This sequence joins TRBV11-2 and TRBJ1-1, with 8 bases that match TRBD1. Germline V gene data show CDR1 as SGHAT and CDR2 as FQNNGV. CDR3 length equals 15 residues. V lost 3 bases to trimming and J lost 0 bases; unmatched junction nucleotides: 3. CDR3 bases: TGTGCCAGCAGCTTTACGACAGGGGTGAACACTGAAGCTTTCTTT. It is translated as CASSFTTGVNTEAFF.

There are many counts of this clonotype. V usage is TRBV28 and J usage is TRBJ2-1; D is ambiguous. The CDR3 spans 12 residues. The V and J ends lost 4 bases and 9 bases respectively, with 10 bases between them. CDR1 and CDR2 from the germline V gene are MDHEN and SYDVKM. The CDR3 region is CASSSLRTEQFF. The CDR3 DNA sequence: TGTGCCAGCAGTTCCCTCAGGACTGAGCAGTTCTTC.

In this sample, this clonotype turned up a few times. A single base separates this from a much larger clone, so it may be a read error. The chain couples TRBV5-1 to TRBJ2-1; TRBD2 matches 9 bases. The CDR3 sequence is 16 residues long. CDR1 and CDR2 (germline): SGHRS, YFSETQ. The V segment lost 1 base and the J segment 9 bases; nucleotides outside the gene matches: 11. The CDR3 region has the DNA TGCGCCAGCAGCTTGTATTGTGCGGGAGGGCCTGGTGAGCAGTTCTTC. It encodes CASSLYCAGGPGEQFF.

This clonotype was counted ten times or more. This chain uses TRBV11-3 with TRBJ2-7, with D possibly matching TRBD1 (6 bases). This CDR3 has 11 amino acids. The germline V gene encodes CDR1 SGHNT and CDR2 YENEEA. Between the trimmed V and J ends, which lost 5 bases and 7 bases, there was a span of 9 bases. The CDR3 loop reads CASSHGQEQYF. The CDR3 region has the DNA TGTGCCAGCAGCCACGGACAGGAGCAGTACTTC.

This clonotype was counted only a few times. The V and J genes are TRBV18 and TRBJ2-2, with D perhaps matching TRBD1 (5 bases). V lost 2 bases and J 2 bases, leaving 12 bases between the germline ends. The length of the CDR3 is 16 residues. Looked up from germline, CDR1 is KGHSH and CDR2 is LQKENI. CDR3 sequence reads: CASSPTSGPNTGELFF. The CDR3 nucleotides are TGTGCCAGCTCACCAACGTCAGGGCCTAACACCGGGGAGCTGTTTTTT.

This clonotype was picked up many times. The chain uses TRBV28 and TRBJ1-6; D unclear. Trimming pared 5 bases from V and 9 bases from J, leaving 23 bases between. This CDR3 spans 17 amino acids. Germline CDR1 MDHEN, CDR2 SYDVKM. The CDR3 bases are TGTGCCAGCAGTAGATGGGCTTCCGCGATCCTCCCTTCACCCCTCCACTTT. Its protein is CASSRWASAILPSPLHF.

This clonotype was counted ten times or more. The rearrangement links TRBV19 to TRBJ2-3; 9 bases match TRBD2. Per germline, CDR1 LNHDA and CDR2 SQIVND (reference sequence). J lost 3 bases, V lost 6 bases, and 7 bases had no gene match. This CDR3 is 15 amino acids long. The CDR3 nucleotides are TGTGCCAGTAGGGATAGCGGGAGAGGGACAGATACGCAGTATTTT. As protein: CASRDSGRGTDTQYF.

This clonotype was seen ten or more times. The chain carries TRBV28 and TRBJ2-1; tentatively, D is TRBD2 (6 bases). This CDR3 is built from 20 residues. Germline values: CDR1 MDHEN, CDR2 SYDVKM. V was pared by 5 bases and J by 0 bases, with 26 bases between. The DNA of the CDR3 is TGTGCCAGCAGTGCCCCCCGCGGGGAGGTAGATCTAAGCTCCTACAATGAGCAGTTCTTC. It specifies CASSAPRGEVDLSSYNEQFF.

There are many counts of this clonotype. The V and J genes are TRBV18 and TRBJ1-5, with D tentatively TRBD1 (5 bases). The germline V gene encodes CDR1 KGHSH and CDR2 LQKENI. V lost 3 bases to trimming and J lost 3 bases, with 15 bases between them. CDR3 length: 16 amino acids. CDR3 loop: CASSPLRAADNQPQHF. The CDR3 DNA reads as TGTGCCAGCTCACCTCTCAGGGCAGCAGACAATCAGCCCCAGCATTTT.